These T cell receptor beta chains were read from a single sample in a study of cytotoxic CD8 clonotypes in ibrutinib-treated CLL. Data came from immunoSEQ multiplex PCR; TCRdb stores just in-frame clones and leaves some out. The sample lists over 45,000 clones, 56% occurring once. Sample: PBMCs, taken after 24 months of ibrutinib treatment. Receptor source: a human donor with chronic lymphocytic leukemia. The CDR3 runs from the conserved cysteine through the conserved F or W. The D gene is left open where the match is weak. Only some rows state a clone size, as once, few, many or a class for expanded clones.

DNA: TGTGCCAGCATCCGGGAGGTCGGAGAGACCCAGTACTTC
CDR3: CASIREVGETQYF
J: TRBJ2-5
size: -
D: TRBD2
V: TRBV28

DNA: TGTGCCAGCAGCTCTGGGACTACCGGGGAGCTGTTTTTT
CDR3: CASSSGTTGELFF
J: TRBJ2-2
size: -
D: -
V: TRBV5-6

DNA: TGTGCCAGCAGCCAAGATTTCAGCGTGGGGACCCTCACAGATACGCAGTATTTT
CDR3: CASSQDFSVGTLTDTQYF
J: TRBJ2-3
size: few
D: -
V: TRBV4-2

DNA: TGTGCCAGCAGCTTTCTCCCGAGCAATGAGCAGTTCTTC
CDR3: CASSFLPSNEQFF
J: TRBJ2-1
size: few
D: -
V: TRBV7-9

DNA: TGTGCCAGCTCACCCCGACAGGGGGTTTCAGATACGCAGTATTTT
CDR3: CASSPRQGVSDTQYF
J: TRBJ2-3
size: -
D: TRBD1
V: TRBV18

DNA: TGTGCCAGTCGAGCAGGGGAGACAGTCCGGGCCGGGGAGCTGTTTTTT
CDR3: CASRAGETVRAGELFF
J: TRBJ2-2
size: -
D: -
V: TRBV19

DNA: TGCGCCAGCAGCCAATTTCATGAGCAGTTCTTC
CDR3: CASSQFHEQFF
J: TRBJ2-1
size: -
D: -
V: TRBV4-1

DNA: TGTGCCAGCAGCACCCGGGGACAGGGAGCACATGGCTACACCTTC
CDR3: CASSTRGQGAHGYTF
J: TRBJ1-2
size: -
D: TRBD1
V: TRBV7-9

DNA: TGTGCCAGCAGCTTACTCACAGATACGCAGTATTTT
CDR3: CASSLLTDTQYF
J: TRBJ2-3
size: -
D: -
V: TRBV5-8

DNA: TGTGCCAGCAGCTTAGCTGAAGCCGGGACAGCGAGGCTCTCCTTC
CDR3: CASSLAEAGTARLSF
J: TRBJ1-2
size: -
D: TRBD1
V: TRBV7-8

DNA: TGTGCCATCAGAGGGAGTGGGGGGTACGAGCAGTACTTC
CDR3: CAIRGSGGYEQYF
J: TRBJ2-7
size: few
D: -
V: TRBV10-3

DNA: TGTGCCAGCTCACCAGCGACAGTCAACACCGGGGAGCTGTTTTTT
CDR3: CASSPATVNTGELFF
J: TRBJ2-2
size: -
D: -
V: TRBV18

DNA: TGTGCCTTCAACAGGGGGCAAAATTCACCCCTCCACTTT
CDR3: CAFNRGQNSPLHF
J: TRBJ1-6
size: -
D: TRBD1
V: TRBV28

DNA: TGTGCCAGCAGCTTAGAACGTGGGGGCGAAGCTTTCTTT
CDR3: CASSLERGGEAFF
J: TRBJ1-1
size: few
D: -
V: TRBV11-2

DNA: TGTGCCAGCAAAATCGGACAGGGTCCCAATCAGCCCCAGCATTTT
CDR3: CASKIGQGPNQPQHF
J: TRBJ1-5
size: -
D: TRBD1
V: TRBV27

DNA: TGTGCCAGCAGCTTACCTGGGACTCCTCAAGAGACCCAGTACTTC
CDR3: CASSLPGTPQETQYF
J: TRBJ2-5
size: -
D: -
V: TRBV7-2

DNA: TGTGCCACCAGCCGTTCCACAGGGGGGGAATCACCCCTCCACTTT
CDR3: CATSRSTGGESPLHF
J: TRBJ1-6
size: few
D: TRBD1
V: TRBV15

DNA: TGTGCCAGCAGCCGAGGGCCGGGACAGGCCTCTGGAAACACCATATATTTT
CDR3: CASSRGPGQASGNTIYF
J: TRBJ1-3
size: -
D: TRBD1
V: TRBV7-6

DNA: TGTGCCAGTAGTATAGCTCGAGCGGGAGGGTCCTACAATGAGCAGTTCTTC
CDR3: CASSIARAGGSYNEQFF
J: TRBJ2-1
size: once
D: TRBD2
V: TRBV19

DNA: TGTGCCAGCAGTGATCAGAACACCGGGGAGCTGTTTTTT
CDR3: CASSDQNTGELFF
J: TRBJ2-2
size: few
D: -
V: TRBV2

DNA: TGTGCCATCAGGAGCTCCGGGACAGGGGACAATGAGCAGTTCTTC
CDR3: CAIRSSGTGDNEQFF
J: TRBJ2-1
size: -
D: TRBD1
V: TRBV10-3

DNA: TGCAGCGGGGGGGCTGCAGAGACCCAGTACTTC
CDR3: CSGGAAETQYF
J: TRBJ2-5
size: many
D: -
V: TRBV29-1

DNA: TGCGCCAGCAGCCAAGATCCGCGACTAGCGGGGATTCAAGAGACCCAGTACTTC
CDR3: CASSQDPRLAGIQETQYF
J: TRBJ2-5
size: -
D: TRBD2
V: TRBV4-1